This record looks at one TCR beta chain sequence and its context. The sample belongs to a study of blood T cell repertoires in COVID-19. As for the study in general: Researchers got acute and convalescent COVID-19 samples from the United States, Italy and Spain. The analysed material was cDNA or gDNA that came from T cells, B-cell-depleted T cells, or PBMCs.

V was pared by 8 bases and J by 0 bases, with 7 bases of the junction left unmatched. This CDR3 is built from 15 residues. Germline V gene sequence: CDR1 MGHDK, CDR2 SYGVNS. Per the original data handling: Researchers report that nucleated cell counts were estimated from reference gene primer amplification. Some clones are missing from TCRdb's copy, which holds only in-frame ones; the method was immunoSEQ multiplex PCR. The V and J calls and the clone size are those of that table, but D and trimming were determined from the DNA. This table has approximately 390,000 clones, around 90% appearing once. The TCR comes from a man in his late teens or twenties with active or convalescent COVID-19. Sequenced material: peripheral blood. The rearrangement links TRBV25-1 to TRBJ1-3; 7 bases fit TRBD1. The CDR3 nucleotides are TGTGCCAGCGGGAGGACAGGTCCCTCTGGAAACACCATATATTTT. This gives the protein CASGRTGPSGNTIYF.